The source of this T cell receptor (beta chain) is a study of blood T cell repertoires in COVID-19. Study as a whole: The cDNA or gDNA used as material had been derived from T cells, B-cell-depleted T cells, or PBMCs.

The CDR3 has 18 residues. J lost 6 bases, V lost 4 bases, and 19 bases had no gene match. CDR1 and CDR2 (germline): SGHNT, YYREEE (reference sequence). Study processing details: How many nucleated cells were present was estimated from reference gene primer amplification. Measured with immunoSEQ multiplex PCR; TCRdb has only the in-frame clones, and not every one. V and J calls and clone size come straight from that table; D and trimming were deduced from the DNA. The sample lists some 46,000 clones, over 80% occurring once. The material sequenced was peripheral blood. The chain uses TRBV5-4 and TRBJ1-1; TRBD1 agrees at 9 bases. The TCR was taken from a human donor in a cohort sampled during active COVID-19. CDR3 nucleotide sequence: TGTGCCAGCAGCCGCGTAGTCTCCGGGACAGGGAATCTGGCTGAAGCTTTCTTT. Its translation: CASSRVVSGTGNLAEAFF. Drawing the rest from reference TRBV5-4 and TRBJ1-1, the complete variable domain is ETGVTQSPTHLIKTRGQQVTLRCSSQSGHNTVSWYQQALGQGPQFIFQYYREEENGRGNFPPRFSGLQFPNYSSELNVNALELDDSALYLCASSRVVSGTGNLAEAFFGQGTRLTVV.